Below, 11 T cell receptor beta chains from the same sample are listed, as sequenced in a study of T cell repertoires in cytomegalovirus infection. Using its own MiXCR run on the reads, TCRdb lists one record per CDR3 protein. The sample yields fewer than 200,000 distinct CDR3 sequences, 14% seen once. The sequenced sample consisted of PBMCs. The receptors stem from a human donor in good health (CMV status not recorded). Some clones in this sample may be carry-over from other donors' samples.

In its sample, this clonotype was seen many times. The chain couples TRBV7-6 to TRBJ2-1; D unresolved. Looked up from germline, CDR1 is SGHVS and CDR2 is FNYEAQ. The CDR3 sequence is 11 residues long. Trimming took off 2 bases at V and 6 bases at J, with 2 bases between the two ends. The CDR3 here is CASSLTNEQFF. The CDR3 coding sequence is TGTGCCAGCAGCTTAACCAATGAGCAGTTCTTC.

This chain joins TRBV12-3 or TRBV12-4 and TRBJ2-2; D not resolved. The CDR3 spans 19 residues. Between the trimmed V and J ends, which lost 0 bases and 7 bases, there was a span of 24 bases. The CDR3 DNA is TGTGCCAGCAGTTTAGCTTATCGCCAAATGACGGTTTTGGGCGGGGAGCTGTTTTTT. This codes for CASSLAYRQMTVLGGELFF.

This clonotype was recorded at least ten times. CDR3 DNA: TGTGCCAGCAGCCCGGGGACAGGGGATCAGCCCCAGCATTTT. Translated, it gives CASSPGTGDQPQHF. The J gene is TRBJ1-5, the V gene TRBV7-9; TRBD1 matches 10 bases. Germline CDR1 and CDR2: SEHNR and FQNEAQ (reference sequence). Losses at the gene ends were 5 bases for V and 5 bases for J; bases not matched to a gene: 3. This CDR3 spans 14 amino acids. The full variable domain, completed using reference TRBV7-9 and TRBJ1-5, is DTGVSQNPRHKITKRGQNVTFRCDPISEHNRLYWYRQTLGQGPEFLTYFQNEAQLEKSRLLSDRFSAERPKGSFSTLEIQRTEQGDSAMYLCASSPGTGDQPQHFGDGTRLSIL.

Many counts were recorded for this clonotype. The CDR3 is CASSLPQQGAEAFF. CDR3 DNA sequence: TGTGCCAGCAGCTTACCTCAACAGGGGGCTGAAGCTTTCTTT. The rearrangement joins TRBV7-9 to TRBJ1-1, with 8 bases matching TRBD1. This CDR3 is 14 amino acids long. V was pared by 2 bases and J by 6 bases, with 5 bases of the junction left unmatched. CDR1 SEHNR and CDR2 FQNEAQ come from the germline V gene (reference sequence).

The table lists this clonotype with a few counts. The chain joins TRBV5-1 to TRBJ1-1, with TRBD1 matching 11 bases. The CDR3 is made up of 13 amino acids. Germline V gene data show CDR1 as SGHRS and CDR2 as YFSETQ. Germline trimming cut 7 bases from V and 3 bases from J; bases unmatched to any gene: 2. CDR3 nucleotide sequence: TGCGCCAGCTCGGGACAGGGGGACACTGAAGCTTTCTTT. Protein sequence: CASSGQGDTEAFF.

This clonotype came up many times. This chain uses TRBV7-9 with TRBJ2-5, with D maybe TRBD1 (5 bases). Trimming took 4 bases from V and 5 from J, leaving 17 bases between them. The CDR3 totals 15 residues. The germline V gene has CDR1 SEHNR and CDR2 FQNEAQ (reference sequence). The CDR3 sequence is CASSSKRRVGETQYF. The DNA for the CDR3 is TGTGCCAGCAGCTCAAAACGCAGGGTTGGGGAGACCCAGTACTTC.

A few counts support this clonotype. The J gene is TRBJ1-2, the V gene TRBV6-2 or TRBV6-3; 9 nucleotides align to TRBD1. Unmatched junction bases numbered 3, after V lost 5 bases and J lost 2 bases. The CDR3 sequence is 14 residues long. The germline gives CDR1 MNHEY, CDR2 SVGEGT. The CDR3 protein is CASSEGQGNYGYTF. For the CDR3, the DNA is TGTGCCAGCAGTGAAGGACAGGGGAACTATGGCTACACCTTC.

There are many counts of this clonotype. The DNA for the CDR3 is TGTGCCAGCAGCTTAGAGCAGGGTCACTACGAGCAGTACTTC. As protein: CASSLEQGHYEQYF. The rearrangement links TRBV7-2 to TRBJ2-7; a possible D gene is TRBD1 (5 bases). Per the germline V gene, CDR1 is SGHTA and CDR2 is FQGNSA. This CDR3 region has 14 residues. The V end was cut by 1 base, the J end by 3 bases, with 10 bases between.

This clonotype was observed many times. The CDR3 region has the DNA TGTGCCAGCAGCCAAGCTTCTCGTGGTCCGGGACAGAAGAATTCACCCCTCCACTTT. Translation gives CASSQASRGPGQKNSPLHF. The rearrangement uses TRBV4-2 and TRBJ1-6; TRBD1 matches 7 bases. Unmatched junction bases numbered 16, after V lost 1 base and J lost 7 bases. Germline CDR1 reads LGHNA; CDR2 reads YNFKEQ. The CDR3 consists of 19 residues.

This chain links TRBV28 with TRBJ1-5, with TRBD1 identical over 7 bases. The CDR3 loop spans 15 amino acids. Germline assignment: CDR1 MDHEN and CDR2 SYDVKM. V lost 6 bases and J lost 4; bases outside the gene matches: 9. The CDR3 region is CASRRIGTENQPQHF. The CDR3, as DNA: TGTGCCAGCAGAAGAATTGGGACAGAGAATCAGCCCCAGCATTTT.

The chain recombines TRBV15 with TRBJ2-1, with D maybe TRBD1 (6 bases). The V end lost 2 bases, the J end lost 4 bases, and 15 bases lay between the germline ends. Germline CDR1 LNHNV, CDR2 YYDKDF (reference sequence). The CDR3 has 16 residues. The CDR3 sequence is CATSRSGTTFYNEQFF. Written as DNA, the CDR3 is TGTGCCACCAGCAGATCCGGGACAACCTTTTACAATGAGCAGTTCTTC.